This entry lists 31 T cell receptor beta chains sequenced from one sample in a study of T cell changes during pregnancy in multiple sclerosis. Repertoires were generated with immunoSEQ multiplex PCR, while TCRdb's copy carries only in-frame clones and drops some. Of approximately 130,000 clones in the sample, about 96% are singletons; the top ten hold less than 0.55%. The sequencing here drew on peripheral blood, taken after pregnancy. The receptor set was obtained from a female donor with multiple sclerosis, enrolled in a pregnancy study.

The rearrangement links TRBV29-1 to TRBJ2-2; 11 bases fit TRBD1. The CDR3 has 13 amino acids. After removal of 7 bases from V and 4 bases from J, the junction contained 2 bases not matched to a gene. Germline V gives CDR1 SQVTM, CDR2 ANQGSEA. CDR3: CSAGTGGTGELFF. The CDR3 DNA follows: TGCAGCGCAGGGACAGGGGGCACCGGGGAGCTGTTTTTT.

CDR3 protein: CASSVAVAGEQYF. The CDR3 DNA sequence: TGTGCCAGCAGCGTAGCCGTCGCGGGGGAGCAGTACTTC. The V and J genes are TRBV9 and TRBJ2-7; a weak D match, TRBD2 (6 bases). The CDR3 is 13 residues long. V was clipped by 0 bases and J by 7 bases, with 11 bases between them. Germline V gene data show CDR1 as SGDLS and CDR2 as YYNGEE.

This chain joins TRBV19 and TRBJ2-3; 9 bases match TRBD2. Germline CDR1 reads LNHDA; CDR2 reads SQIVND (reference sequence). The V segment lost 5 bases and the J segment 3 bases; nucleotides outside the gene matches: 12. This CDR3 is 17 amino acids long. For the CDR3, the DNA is TGTGCCAGTAGTCTGAGACATAGCGGGAGTCGGACAGATACGCAGTATTTT. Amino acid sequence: CASSLRHSGSRTDTQYF.

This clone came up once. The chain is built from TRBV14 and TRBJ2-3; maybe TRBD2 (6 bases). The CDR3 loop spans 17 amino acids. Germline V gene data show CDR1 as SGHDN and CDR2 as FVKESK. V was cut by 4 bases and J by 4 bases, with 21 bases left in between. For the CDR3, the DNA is TGTGCCAGCAGCCCGACGACTAGACTCGCCAGCTCAGATACGCAGTATTTT. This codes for CASSPTTRLASSDTQYF.

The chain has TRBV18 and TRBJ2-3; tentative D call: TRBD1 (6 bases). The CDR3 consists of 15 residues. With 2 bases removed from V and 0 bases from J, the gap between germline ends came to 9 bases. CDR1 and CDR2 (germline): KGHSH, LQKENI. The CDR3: CASSPDRTSTDTQYF. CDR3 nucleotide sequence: TGTGCCAGCTCACCAGACAGGACTAGCACAGATACGCAGTATTTT.

For the CDR3, the DNA is TGTGCCAGCAGCCCCCCGAGTCCCGGGACAGGGGTCGGCGGGGAGCTGTTTTTT. Amino acids: CASSPPSPGTGVGGELFF. The rearrangement uses TRBV7-9 and TRBJ2-2; TRBD1 matches 10 bases. This CDR3 has 18 residues. Per the germline V gene, CDR1 is SEHNR and CDR2 is FQNEAQ (reference sequence). The V gene end was trimmed by 5 bases and the J gene end by 7 bases; junction bases not matched to a gene: 16.

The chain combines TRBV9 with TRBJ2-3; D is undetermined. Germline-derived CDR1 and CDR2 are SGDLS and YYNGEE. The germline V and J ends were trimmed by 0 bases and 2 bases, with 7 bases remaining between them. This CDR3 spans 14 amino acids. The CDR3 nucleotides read TGTGCCAGCAGCGTAGATTCGTACACAGATACGCAGTATTTT. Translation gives CASSVDSYTDTQYF.

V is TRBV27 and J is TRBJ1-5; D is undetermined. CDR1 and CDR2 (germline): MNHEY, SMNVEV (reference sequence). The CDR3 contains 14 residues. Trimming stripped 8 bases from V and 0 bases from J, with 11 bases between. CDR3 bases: TGTGCCAGCGCCCCCTACTCTAGCAATCAGCCCCAGCATTTT. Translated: CASAPYSSNQPQHF.

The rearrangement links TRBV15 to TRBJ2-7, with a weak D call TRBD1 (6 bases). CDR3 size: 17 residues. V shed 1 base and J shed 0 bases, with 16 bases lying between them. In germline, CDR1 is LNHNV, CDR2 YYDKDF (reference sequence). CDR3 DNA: TGTGCCACCAGCAGAGTGATTCGGCAGGGGAGCTCCTACGAGCAGTACTTC. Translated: CATSRVIRQGSSYEQYF.

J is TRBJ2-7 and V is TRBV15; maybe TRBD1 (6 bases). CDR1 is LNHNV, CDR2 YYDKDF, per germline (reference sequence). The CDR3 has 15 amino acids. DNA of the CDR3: TGTGCCACCAGCAGAGTCTCCTACCCGGACAGCTCCCTTCAAGTC. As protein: CATSRVSYPDSSLQV.

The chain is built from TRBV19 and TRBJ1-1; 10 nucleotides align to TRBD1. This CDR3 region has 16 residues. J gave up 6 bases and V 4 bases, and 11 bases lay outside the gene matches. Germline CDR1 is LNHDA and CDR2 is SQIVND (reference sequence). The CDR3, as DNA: TGTGCCAGTAGTACCCAAAGACAGGGGGCGAGGTCTGAAGCTTTCTTT. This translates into CASSTQRQGARSEAFF.

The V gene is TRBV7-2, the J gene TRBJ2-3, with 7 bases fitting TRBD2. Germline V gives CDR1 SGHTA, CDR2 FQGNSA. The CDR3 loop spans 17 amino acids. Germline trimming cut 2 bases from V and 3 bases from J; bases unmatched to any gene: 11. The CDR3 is CASSLSTGGRDTDTQYF. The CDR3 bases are TGTGCCAGCAGCTTAAGTACGGGCGGGAGAGATACAGATACGCAGTATTTT.

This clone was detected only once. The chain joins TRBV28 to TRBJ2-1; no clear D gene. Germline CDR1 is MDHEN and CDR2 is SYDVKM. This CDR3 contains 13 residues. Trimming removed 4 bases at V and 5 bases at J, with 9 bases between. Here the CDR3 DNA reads TGTGCCAGCAGTTGGTACTCAAACAATGAGCAGTTCTTC. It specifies CASSWYSNNEQFF.

The CDR3 DNA follows: TGTGCCAGCAGTTTTATCGGGGTCCATGAGCAGTTCTTC. This codes for CASSFIGVHEQFF. The rearrangement joins TRBV27 to TRBJ2-1; perhaps TRBD2 as D (5 bases). CDR1 and CDR2 from the germline V gene are MNHEY and SMNVEV (reference sequence). V was trimmed by 3 bases and J by 8 bases, leaving 11 bases between them. The CDR3 totals 13 residues.

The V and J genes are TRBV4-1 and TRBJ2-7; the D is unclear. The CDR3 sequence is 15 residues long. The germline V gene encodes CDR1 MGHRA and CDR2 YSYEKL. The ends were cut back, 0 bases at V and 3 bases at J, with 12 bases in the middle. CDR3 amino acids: CASSQDPGLNYEQYF. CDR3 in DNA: TGCGCCAGCAGCCAAGATCCAGGCCTTAACTACGAGCAGTACTTC.

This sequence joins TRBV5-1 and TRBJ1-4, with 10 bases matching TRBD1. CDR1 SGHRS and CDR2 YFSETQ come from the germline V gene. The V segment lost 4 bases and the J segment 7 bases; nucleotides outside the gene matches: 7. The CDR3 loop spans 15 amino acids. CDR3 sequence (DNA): TGCGCCAGCAGCACCTCCGGGACAGGGGTTGAAAAACTGTTTTTT. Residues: CASSTSGTGVEKLFF.

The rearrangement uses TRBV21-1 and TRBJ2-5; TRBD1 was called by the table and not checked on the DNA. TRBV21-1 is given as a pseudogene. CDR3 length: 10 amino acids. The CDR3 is CAEGDETQYF. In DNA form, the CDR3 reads TGTGCCGAGGGGGACGAGACCCAGTACTTC.

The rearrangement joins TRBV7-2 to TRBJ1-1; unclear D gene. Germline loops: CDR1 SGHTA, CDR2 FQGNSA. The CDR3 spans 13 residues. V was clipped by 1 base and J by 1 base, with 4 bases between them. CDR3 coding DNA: TGTGCCAGCAGCTTAGACAGGAACACTGAAGCTTTCTTT. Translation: CASSLDRNTEAFF.

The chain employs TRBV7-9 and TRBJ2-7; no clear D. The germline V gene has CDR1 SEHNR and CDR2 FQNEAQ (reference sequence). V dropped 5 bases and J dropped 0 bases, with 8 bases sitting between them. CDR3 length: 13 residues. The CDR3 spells CASSPHSSYEQYF. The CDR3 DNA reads TGTGCCAGCAGCCCACACAGCTCCTACGAGCAGTACTTC.

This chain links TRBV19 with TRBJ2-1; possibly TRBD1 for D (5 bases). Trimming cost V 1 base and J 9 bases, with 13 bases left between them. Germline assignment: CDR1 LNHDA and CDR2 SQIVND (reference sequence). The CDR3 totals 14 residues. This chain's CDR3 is CASSIGQTEGEQFF. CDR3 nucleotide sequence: TGTGCCAGTAGTATAGGGCAGACAGAAGGTGAGCAGTTCTTC.

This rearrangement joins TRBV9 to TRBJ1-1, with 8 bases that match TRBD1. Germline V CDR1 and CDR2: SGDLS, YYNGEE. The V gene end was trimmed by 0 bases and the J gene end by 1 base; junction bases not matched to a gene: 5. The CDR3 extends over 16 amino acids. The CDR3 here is CASSVGTGGENTEAFF. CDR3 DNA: TGTGCCAGCAGCGTAGGTACAGGGGGGGAGAACACTGAAGCTTTCTTT.

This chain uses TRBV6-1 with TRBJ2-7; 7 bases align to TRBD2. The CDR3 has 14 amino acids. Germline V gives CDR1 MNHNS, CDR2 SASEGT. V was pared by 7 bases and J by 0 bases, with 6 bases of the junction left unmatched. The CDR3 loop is CASNYRDYSYEQYF. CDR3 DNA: TGTGCCAGCAACTACCGGGACTACTCCTACGAGCAGTACTTC.

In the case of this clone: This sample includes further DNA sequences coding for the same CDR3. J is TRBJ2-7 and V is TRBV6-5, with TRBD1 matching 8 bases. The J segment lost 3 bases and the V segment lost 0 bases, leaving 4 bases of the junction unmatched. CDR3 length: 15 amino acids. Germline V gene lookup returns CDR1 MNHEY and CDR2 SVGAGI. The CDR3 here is CASSYSSGGRYEQYF. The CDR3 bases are TGTGCCAGCAGTTACTCGTCAGGGGGCCGCTACGAGCAGTACTTC.

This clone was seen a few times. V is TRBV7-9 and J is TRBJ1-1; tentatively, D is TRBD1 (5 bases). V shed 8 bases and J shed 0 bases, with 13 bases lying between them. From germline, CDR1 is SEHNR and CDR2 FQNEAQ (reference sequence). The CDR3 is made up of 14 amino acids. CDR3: CASVSGQLNTEAFF. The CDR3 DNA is TGTGCCAGCGTATCAGGACAATTGAACACTGAAGCTTTCTTT.

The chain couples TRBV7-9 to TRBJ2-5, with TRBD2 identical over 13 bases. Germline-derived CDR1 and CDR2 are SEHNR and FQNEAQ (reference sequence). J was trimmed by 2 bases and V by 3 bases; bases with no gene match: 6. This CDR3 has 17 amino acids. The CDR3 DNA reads TGTGCCAGCAGCTTCACTAGCGGGAGGGCCGGGCAAGAGACCCAGTACTTC. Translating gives CASSFTSGRAGQETQYF.

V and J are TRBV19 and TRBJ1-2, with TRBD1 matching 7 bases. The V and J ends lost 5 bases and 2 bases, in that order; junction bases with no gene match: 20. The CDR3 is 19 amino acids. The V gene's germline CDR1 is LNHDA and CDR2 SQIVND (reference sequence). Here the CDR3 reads CASSPHIPTGINFNYGYTF. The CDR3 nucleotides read TGTGCCAGTAGTCCCCATATACCGACAGGGATAAACTTCAACTATGGCTACACCTTC.

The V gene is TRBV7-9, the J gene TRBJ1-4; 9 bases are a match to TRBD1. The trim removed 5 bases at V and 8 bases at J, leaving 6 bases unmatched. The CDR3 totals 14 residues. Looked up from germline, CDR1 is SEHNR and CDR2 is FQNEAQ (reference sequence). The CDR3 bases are TGTGCCAGCAGCCCTACAGGGGGCGGAGAAAAACTGTTTTTT. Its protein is CASSPTGGGEKLFF.

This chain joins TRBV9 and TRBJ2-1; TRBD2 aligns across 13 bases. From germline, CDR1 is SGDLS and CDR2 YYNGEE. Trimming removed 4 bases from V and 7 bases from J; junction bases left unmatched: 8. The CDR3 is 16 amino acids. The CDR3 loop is CASSPWTSGSLNEQFF. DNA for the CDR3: TGTGCCAGCAGCCCCTGGACTAGCGGGAGTTTGAATGAGCAGTTCTTC.

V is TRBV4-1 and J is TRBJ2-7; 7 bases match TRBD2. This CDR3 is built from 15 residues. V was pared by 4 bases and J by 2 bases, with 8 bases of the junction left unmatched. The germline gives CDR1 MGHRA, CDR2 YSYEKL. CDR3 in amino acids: CASSPRASGTYEQYF. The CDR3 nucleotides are TGCGCCAGCAGCCCCCGAGCTAGCGGTACCTACGAGCAGTACTTC.

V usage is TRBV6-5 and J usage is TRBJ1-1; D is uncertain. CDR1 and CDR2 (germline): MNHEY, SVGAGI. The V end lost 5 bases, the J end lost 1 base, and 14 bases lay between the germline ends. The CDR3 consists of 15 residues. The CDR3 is CASSPLGPSNTEAFF. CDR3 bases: TGTGCCAGCAGTCCACTGGGCCCCTCGAACACTGAAGCTTTCTTT.

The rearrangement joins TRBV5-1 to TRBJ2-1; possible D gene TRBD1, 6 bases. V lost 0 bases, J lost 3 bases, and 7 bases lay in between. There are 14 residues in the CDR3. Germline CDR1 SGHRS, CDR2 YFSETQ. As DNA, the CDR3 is TGCGCCAGCAGCTTGGAACAGGGCTACAATGAGCAGTTCTTC. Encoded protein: CASSLEQGYNEQFF.